These T cell receptor beta chains were read from a single sample in a study of cytomegalovirus exposure and HLA in healthy donors. Clones were sequenced by immunoSEQ multiplex PCR, and TCRdb holds only the in-frame ones, with some missing. The repertoire holds roughly 130,000 clones, just under 85% seen once, with around 3% in the top ten. Sequencing used PBMCs. The receptors shown here come from a boy between 2 and 10 years old in good health and CMV-seronegative. Both conserved end residues are part of each CDR3. A D gene is named only where the DNA matches it firmly. Clone size appears in some rows only: once, few, many, or a class for an expanded clone.

D gene: TRBD1
clone size: NA
J gene: TRBJ1-1
V gene: TRBV7-9
CDR3 protein: CASSLEGAANTEAFF
CDR3 DNA: TGTGCCAGCAGCTTAGAGGGGGCCGCCAACACTGAAGCTTTCTTT

D gene: NA
clone size: once
J gene: TRBJ1-1
V gene: TRBV19
CDR3 protein: CASSMGGRGEERNTEAFF
CDR3 DNA: TGTGCCAGTAGTATGGGGGGGAGAGGAGAAGAGAGGAACACTGAAGCTTTCTTT

D gene: NA
clone size: NA
J gene: TRBJ1-1
V gene: TRBV6-1
CDR3 protein: CATGLRHRTEAFF
CDR3 DNA: TGTGCCACGGGGTTACGGCACCGGACTGAAGCTTTCTTT

D gene: NA
clone size: NA
J gene: TRBJ1-1
V gene: TRBV30
CDR3 protein: CAWSVPAGVWTEAFF
CDR3 DNA: TGTGCCTGGAGTGTACCGGCGGGTGTTTGGACTGAAGCTTTCTTT

D gene: NA
clone size: NA
J gene: TRBJ2-5
V gene: TRBV4-1
CDR3 protein: CASSQDQAGAGVTQYF
CDR3 DNA: TGCGCCAGCAGCCAAGATCAGGCAGGGGCAGGAGTGACCCAGTACTTC

D gene: TRBD2
clone size: NA
J gene: TRBJ2-1
V gene: TRBV10-1
CDR3 protein: CASSVRTREYNEQFF
CDR3 DNA: TGCGCCAGCAGTGTGCGGACTAGGGAATACAATGAGCAGTTCTTC

D gene: NA
clone size: NA
J gene: TRBJ2-4
V gene: TRBV9
CDR3 protein: CASSASDREGNIQYF
CDR3 DNA: TGTGCCAGCAGCGCGTCGGACAGGGAGGGAAACATTCAGTACTTC

D gene: TRBD2
clone size: NA
J gene: TRBJ2-3
V gene: TRBV4-3
CDR3 protein: CASSQDRSGGAVSPDTQYF
CDR3 DNA: TGCGCCAGCAGCCAAGATCGGAGCGGGGGGGCCGTTAGCCCAGATACGCAGTATTTT

D gene: NA
clone size: NA
J gene: TRBJ2-1
V gene: TRBV14
CDR3 protein: CASSQDIGQRPYNEQFF
CDR3 DNA: TGTGCCAGCAGCCAAGATATCGGACAGAGGCCATACAATGAGCAGTTCTTC

D gene: TRBD1
clone size: NA
J gene: TRBJ2-6
V gene: TRBV6-4
CDR3 protein: CASSDQGASSGANVLTF
CDR3 DNA: TGTGCCAGCAGTGACCAGGGGGCGAGCTCTGGGGCCAACGTCCTGACTTTC

D gene: TRBD1
clone size: NA
J gene: TRBJ2-5
V gene: TRBV4-1
CDR3 protein: CASSATYRGLGETQYF
CDR3 DNA: TGCGCCAGCAGCGCAACCTACAGGGGGCTTGGAGAGACCCAGTACTTC

D gene: TRBD1
clone size: NA
J gene: TRBJ2-7
V gene: TRBV7-2
CDR3 protein: CASSYGQGDEQYF
CDR3 DNA: TGTGCCAGCAGCTACGGACAGGGGGACGAGCAGTACTTC

D gene: NA
clone size: once
J gene: TRBJ2-7
V gene: TRBV27
CDR3 protein: CASSNGVSYEQYF
CDR3 DNA: TGTGCCAGCAGTAACGGGGTCTCCTACGAGCAGTACTTC

D gene: TRBD2
clone size: NA
J gene: TRBJ2-1
V gene: TRBV9
CDR3 protein: CASSVAGREGLIPSYEQFF
CDR3 DNA: TGTGCCAGCAGCGTCGCGGGGCGGGAGGGCCTAATCCCCTCATATGAGCAGTTCTTC

D gene: NA
clone size: NA
J gene: TRBJ2-5
V gene: TRBV6-5
CDR3 protein: CASSRDQETQYF
CDR3 DNA: TGTGCCAGCAGTCGTGACCAAGAGACCCAGTACTTC

D gene: NA
clone size: NA
J gene: TRBJ1-3
V gene: TRBV9
CDR3 protein: CASSVAGAGNTIYF
CDR3 DNA: TGTGCCAGCAGCGTAGCCGGGGCTGGAAACACCATATATTTT

D gene: TRBD1
clone size: NA
J gene: TRBJ1-4
V gene: TRBV15
CDR3 protein: CATSDGTAHNEKLFF
CDR3 DNA: TGTGCCACCAGCGATGGGACAGCGCATAATGAAAAACTGTTTTTT

D gene: NA
clone size: few
J gene: TRBJ2-1
V gene: TRBV27
CDR3 protein: CASSLLGEAAYNEQFF
CDR3 DNA: TGTGCCAGCAGTTTACTAGGGGAGGCCGCCTACAATGAGCAGTTCTTC

D gene: TRBD1
clone size: few
J gene: TRBJ2-1
V gene: TRBV6-4
CDR3 protein: CATQDRDNEQFF
CDR3 DNA: TGTGCCACGCAAGACAGGGACAATGAGCAGTTCTTC

D gene: TRBD2
clone size: NA
J gene: TRBJ2-1
V gene: TRBV7-2
CDR3 protein: CASSDRLAGRTPNEQFF
CDR3 DNA: TGTGCCAGCAGCGACCGACTAGCGGGTCGGACTCCCAATGAGCAGTTCTTC

D gene: TRBD1
clone size: NA
J gene: TRBJ2-3
V gene: TRBV5-4
CDR3 protein: CASSLAERGRLDTQYF
CDR3 DNA: TGTGCCAGCAGCTTGGCCGAAAGGGGGCGGTTAGATACGCAGTATTTT

D gene: TRBD2
clone size: NA
J gene: TRBJ2-5
V gene: TRBV4-1
CDR3 protein: CASSTAPGLAEETQYF
CDR3 DNA: TGCGCCAGCAGCACGGCACCGGGACTAGCGGAAGAGACCCAGTACTTC

D gene: NA
clone size: NA
J gene: TRBJ1-1
V gene: TRBV7-9
CDR3 protein: CASSPRAVGTEAFF
CDR3 DNA: TGTGCCAGCAGCCCCAGGGCAGTTGGGACTGAAGCTTTCTTT

D gene: TRBD2
clone size: NA
J gene: TRBJ2-5
V gene: TRBV4-2
CDR3 protein: CASSTRGGGGSETQYF
CDR3 DNA: TGTGCCAGCAGCACGAGGGGCGGGGGGGGCTCAGAGACCCAGTACTTC

D gene: NA
clone size: NA
J gene: TRBJ1-4
V gene: TRBV5-1
CDR3 protein: CASSYRGLRGEKLFF
CDR3 DNA: TGCGCCAGCAGCTACCGAGGACTGAGGGGGGAAAAACTGTTTTTT

D gene: TRBD2
clone size: NA
J gene: TRBJ2-5
V gene: TRBV7-8
CDR3 protein: CASSTRTSGGQETQYF
CDR3 DNA: TGTGCCAGCAGCACCCGGACTAGCGGGGGACAAGAGACCCAGTACTTC

D gene: NA
clone size: NA
J gene: TRBJ2-7
V gene: TRBV10-2
CDR3 protein: CASSESNRPYEQYF
CDR3 DNA: TGCGCCAGCAGTGAGTCGAACAGGCCCTACGAGCAGTACTTC

D gene: NA
clone size: NA
J gene: TRBJ2-3
V gene: TRBV7-8
CDR3 protein: CASTPRGEDTQYF
CDR3 DNA: TGTGCCAGCACCCCCAGGGGTGAGGATACGCAGTATTTT

D gene: TRBD1
clone size: NA
J gene: TRBJ2-1
V gene: TRBV6-6
CDR3 protein: CASSYSGTVNNEQFF
CDR3 DNA: TGTGCCAGCAGTTACTCTGGGACAGTTAACAATGAGCAGTTCTTC

D gene: TRBD1
clone size: NA
J gene: TRBJ1-2
V gene: TRBV7-2
CDR3 protein: CASSLGETGGKGYTF
CDR3 DNA: TGTGCCAGCAGCTTAGGGGAGACAGGGGGAAAAGGCTACACCTTC

D gene: TRBD1
clone size: NA
J gene: TRBJ1-2
V gene: TRBV27
CDR3 protein: CASSNYKFERGLLYGYTF
CDR3 DNA: TGTGCCAGCAGTAACTATAAATTTGAAAGGGGGCTCCTCTATGGCTACACCTTC